This T cell receptor (beta chain) was identified during a study of T cells after yellow fever vaccination. Study-wide findings and caveats: Of the clonotypes, a small share occurred in both CD4 and CD8 compartments.

Trimming took 1 base from V and 3 from J, leaving 13 bases between them. Germline CDR1 is SGHTA and CDR2 is FQGNSA. This CDR3 has 15 amino acids. MiXCR, run by TCRdb on the 5' RACE reads, gives a single entry per CDR3 protein. The sample lists about 340,000 distinct CDR3 sequences; 3% to 4.5% were seen once. To note about this clonotype: What it recognizes is unknown.

The sequencing used PBMCs, collected 5 days after the yellow fever booster vaccination. This chain links TRBV7-2 with TRBJ2-7; D is perhaps TRBD2 (6 bases). The TCR originated in a man aged 18-30 years who received the YFV17D yellow fever vaccine. The CDR3 DNA sequence: TGTGCCAGCAGCTTAGTCGGGGGAACGGGCTACGAGCAGTACTTC. This translates into CASSLVGGTGYEQYF.